This T cell receptor beta chain was retrieved from a study of T cells in Graves' hyperthyroidism and ophthalmopathy. Broader study findings: Onset of ophthalmopathy came a median roughly 6 months after the model predicted it.

This clonotype was picked up a small number of times. Its cognate antigen is unknown. The CDR3 regions of TCR beta were amplified from RNA transcripts. An initial round of RT-PCR targeting the TCR CDR3 relied on the HTBI primer set. TCRdb called the multiplex PCR reads again in MiXCR, with one record for every CDR3 protein. The sample has about 640,000 distinct CDR3 sequences; roughly 15% are singletons. The length of the CDR3 is 10 residues. Looked up from germline, CDR1 is MDHEN and CDR2 is SYDVKM. V was trimmed by 8 bases and J by 8 bases, leaving 6 bases between them. This TCR came from a woman aged 50 to 60 with Graves' ophthalmopathy. The source material was blood. The chain is built from TRBV28 and TRBJ1-4; a weak D match, TRBD1 (5 bases). The CDR3 here is CASGAEKLFF. CDR3 in DNA: TGTGCCAGCGGGGCGGAAAAACTGTTTTTT. Together with reference TRBV28 and TRBJ1-4, the CDR3 gives the full variable domain: DVKVTQSSRYLVKRTGEKVFLECVQDMDHENMFWYRQDPGLGLRLIYFSYDVKMKEKGDIPEGYSVSREKKERFSLILESASTNQTSMYLCASGAEKLFFGSGTQLSVL.